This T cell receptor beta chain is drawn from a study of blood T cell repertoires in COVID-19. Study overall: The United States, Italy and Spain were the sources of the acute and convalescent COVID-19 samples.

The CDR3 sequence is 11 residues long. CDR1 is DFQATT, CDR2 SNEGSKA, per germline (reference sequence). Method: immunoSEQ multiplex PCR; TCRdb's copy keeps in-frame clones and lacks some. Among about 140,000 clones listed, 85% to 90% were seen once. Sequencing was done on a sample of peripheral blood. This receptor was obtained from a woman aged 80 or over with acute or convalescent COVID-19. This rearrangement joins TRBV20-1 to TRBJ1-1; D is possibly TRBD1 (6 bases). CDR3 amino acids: CVGGKNTEAFF. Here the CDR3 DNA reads TGCGTAGGGGGAAAGAACACTGAAGCTTTCTTT.